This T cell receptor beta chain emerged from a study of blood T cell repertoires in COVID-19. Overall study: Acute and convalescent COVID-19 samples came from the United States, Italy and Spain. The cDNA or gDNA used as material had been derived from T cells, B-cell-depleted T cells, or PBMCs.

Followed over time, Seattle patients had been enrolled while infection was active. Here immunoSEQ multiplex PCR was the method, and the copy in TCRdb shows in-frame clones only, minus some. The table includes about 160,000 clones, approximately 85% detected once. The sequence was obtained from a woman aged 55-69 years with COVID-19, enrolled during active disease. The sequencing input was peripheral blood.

CDR3 in amino acids: CSAETSGSNTGELFF. The CDR3 DNA reads TGCAGCGCGGAGACTAGCGGATCGAACACCGGGGAGCTGTTTTTT. The rearrangement joins TRBV29-1 to TRBJ2-2; 9 nucleotides match TRBD2. The V gene's germline CDR1 is SQVTM and CDR2 ANQGSEA. This CDR3 has 15 amino acids. The J segment lost 0 bases and the V segment lost 7 bases, leaving 6 bases of the junction unmatched.